This TCR beta chain derives from a study of blood T cell repertoires in COVID-19 (dated by TCRdb to 2020 to 2021). Concerning the study at large: The collaborator samples originated in the United States, Italy and Spain and spanned the acute and convalescent phases of COVID-19. The material from the prospective study consisted of cDNA or gDNA derived from T cells, B-cell-depleted T cells, or PBMCs. Subjects who had been exposed to COVID-19, were actively infected with it, or had recovered from it provided the deeply sampled blood TCRbeta repertoires that made up the dataset. The repertoires were released in a freely available public database intended as a resource for research on the immune response to SARS-CoV-2. The samples were drawn from two sources: the first 160 participants of the ongoing ImmuneRACE study, and fewer than 1,500 subjects contributed by 6 global collaborators. The sample metadata nearly always contained a de-identified subject ID, COVID-19 status, age in years and sex. Where available, HLA class I and class II types were obtained from metadata supplied by the sample provider rather than from assay-based typing. The paper as a whole reports these results and caveats: The quantity of clinical and demographic metadata differed by source and by participant and was supplied without curation.

Each collaborating institution followed its own protocols to collect whole blood in K2EDTA tubes. For TCRbeta analysis, collaborators shipped samples as frozen whole blood, isolated PBMCs, or DNA extracted from either of those sample types. TCRbeta CDR3 regions were amplified from genomic DNA by means of the immunoSEQ Assay, a bias-controlled multiplex PCR. From the authors' description of their analysis: The number of nucleated cells in each sample was estimated from the amplification of reference gene primers within the assay. To quantify the absolute abundance of each unique TCRbeta CDR3 rearrangement, sequence reads were collapsed and filtered. Productive Simpson clonality was computed per sample as the square root of Simpson's diversity index over productive rearrangements. Imported from immuneACCESS, the table was reduced by TCRdb to in-frame sequences with V and J called. These copies leave out some clones; in studies compared against another copy, an unresolved V gene accounts for under half, and the cause of the remainder is not known. That table is the source of V, J and clone size, and D and trimming were worked out from the DNA. The sample table holds about 100,000 clones, of which about 80% were seen once. The ten largest clonotypes hold under 35% of the sample.

About this clone itself: It lacks a known antigen. It is unclear where the CDR3 begins or ends on the DNA, so no DNA is shown, and the CDR3 is as TCRdb lists it.

The CDR3 has 13 amino acids, counting the end cysteine and phenylalanine. Taken from the germline V gene, the CDR1 and CDR2 loops are SGHRS and YFSETQ. This clonotype was obtained from a man between 65 and 85 years old with active or convalescent COVID-19. This sequence uses TRBV5-1 and TRBJ1-2. The sample taken for sequencing was peripheral blood. CDR3 protein: CASSTSGWDGYTF.